These T cell receptor beta chains were read from a single sample in a study of cytomegalovirus exposure and HLA in healthy donors. Produced via immunoSEQ multiplex PCR; TCRdb's table is partial and in-frame only. Of roughly 180,000 clones listed, 77% are singletons. The sample was PBMCs. These TCRs come from a woman in her sixties or seventies in good health and CMV-seropositive. Each CDR3 is given with its conserved first and last residue. Each record gives: D gene, CDR3 length, clone size, J gene, V gene, CDR3 protein, CDR3 DNA. D genes are given only for firm matches. Only some rows state a clone size, as once, few, many or a class for expanded clones.

D: NA
length: 13
size: NA
J: TRBJ1-2
V: TRBV30
CDR3: CAFDETGFYGYTF
DNA: TGTGCCTTTGACGAAACCGGGTTCTATGGCTACACCTTC

D: TRBD2
length: 15
size: NA
J: TRBJ2-3
V: TRBV29-1
CDR3: CSVEKTSGYTDTQYF
DNA: TGCAGCGTTGAAAAGACTAGCGGGTATACAGATACGCAGTATTTT

D: NA
length: 14
size: NA
J: TRBJ1-3
V: TRBV9
CDR3: CATSNPSSGNTIYF
DNA: TGTGCCACCTCCAACCCGAGCTCTGGAAACACCATATATTTT

D: NA
length: 16
size: NA
J: TRBJ2-7
V: TRBV7-2
CDR3: CASSFAGTGGGNEQYF
DNA: TGTGCCAGCAGCTTTGCCGGGACTGGGGGTGGAAACGAGCAGTACTTC

D: NA
length: 15
size: NA
J: TRBJ1-5
V: TRBV2
CDR3: CASSPDSNSNQPQHF
DNA: TGTGCCAGCAGTCCAGACAGTAATAGCAATCAGCCCCAGCATTTT

D: NA
length: 16
size: NA
J: TRBJ1-4
V: TRBV10-3
CDR3: CAISEGGTATNEKLFF
DNA: TGTGCCATCAGTGAGGGGGGGACTGCAACTAATGAAAAACTGTTTTTT

D: TRBD2
length: 14
size: NA
J: TRBJ2-1
V: TRBV18
CDR3: CASSSGLAGSEQFF
DNA: TGTGCCAGCTCATCGGGACTAGCGGGATCTGAGCAGTTCTTC

D: TRBD2
length: 16
size: NA
J: TRBJ2-1
V: TRBV19
CDR3: CASSISTSGRVNEQFF
DNA: TGTGCCAGTAGTATTTCGACTAGCGGGAGGGTTAATGAGCAGTTCTTC

D: NA
length: 15
size: NA
J: TRBJ1-3
V: TRBV28
CDR3: CASSLGDRSGNTIYF
DNA: TGTGCCAGCAGTTTAGGCGACAGGTCTGGAAACACCATATATTTT

D: TRBD2
length: 15
size: NA
J: TRBJ2-1
V: TRBV7-6
CDR3: CASSLGLAAYNEQFF
DNA: TGTGCCAGCAGCTTAGGACTAGCGGCGTACAATGAGCAGTTCTTC

D: NA
length: 13
size: NA
J: TRBJ1-2
V: TRBV6-5
CDR3: CASSEGTNSGYTF
DNA: TGTGCCAGCAGTGAAGGGACAAACTCTGGCTACACCTTC

D: TRBD2
length: 15
size: NA
J: TRBJ2-5
V: TRBV9
CDR3: CASSVAGGYQETQYF
DNA: TGTGCCAGCAGCGTAGCGGGGGGGTACCAAGAGACCCAGTACTTC

D: NA
length: 18
size: NA
J: TRBJ2-3
V: TRBV12-5
CDR3: CASGLVVPGARGTDTQYF
DNA: TGTGCTAGTGGTTTGGTAGTCCCAGGGGCTAGGGGCACAGATACGCAGTATTTT

D: NA
length: 12
size: once
J: TRBJ2-1
V: TRBV7-2
CDR3: CASSLEAHEQFF
DNA: TGTGCCAGCAGCTTAGAAGCCCATGAGCAGTTCTTC

D: NA
length: 16
size: NA
J: TRBJ2-7
V: TRBV21-1
CDR3: CASSNRFGGYSYEQYF
DNA: TGTGCCAGCAGCAATCGGTTTGGAGGGTACTCCTACGAGCAGTACTTC

D: NA
length: 12
size: NA
J: TRBJ1-2
V: TRBV7-2
CDR3: CASSQSNYGYTF
DNA: TGTGCCAGCAGCCAGTCTAACTATGGCTACACCTTC

D: NA
length: 14
size: NA
J: TRBJ1-5
V: TRBV30
CDR3: CAWSVSPGNQPQHF
DNA: TGTGCCTGGAGTGTATCCCCTGGCAATCAGCCCCAGCATTTT

D: TRBD2
length: 17
size: NA
J: TRBJ2-7
V: TRBV18
CDR3: CASSPNSGTTRTYEQYF
DNA: TGTGCCAGCTCACCAAACTCAGGGACTACTAGAACATACGAGCAGTACTTC

D: NA
length: 15
size: NA
J: TRBJ2-2
V: TRBV6-5
CDR3: CASSAGATNTGELFF
DNA: TGTGCCAGCAGTGCTGGGGCCACGAACACCGGGGAGCTGTTTTTT

D: NA
length: 12
size: NA
J: TRBJ2-1
V: TRBV7-2
CDR3: CASSSHYNEQFF
DNA: TGTGCCAGCAGCTCCCACTACAATGAGCAGTTCTTC

D: NA
length: 13
size: once
J: TRBJ1-5
V: TRBV18
CDR3: CASSPGRDQPQHF
DNA: TGTGCCAGCTCACCAGGGAGGGATCAGCCCCAGCATTTT

D: NA
length: 12
size: NA
J: TRBJ1-5
V: TRBV5-6
CDR3: CASSRPGEPQHF
DNA: TGTGCCAGCAGCCGGCCCGGGGAGCCCCAGCATTTT

D: TRBD1
length: 16
size: NA
J: TRBJ1-4
V: TRBV18
CDR3: CASSPLSGTGNEKLFF
DNA: TGTGCCAGCTCACCTCTCAGCGGGACAGGGAATGAAAAACTGTTTTTT

D: NA
length: 16
size: NA
J: TRBJ2-5
V: TRBV5-4
CDR3: CASSYLRAGRQETQYF
DNA: TGTGCCAGCAGCTACCTCAGGGCAGGACGGCAAGAGACCCAGTACTTC

D: NA
length: 12
size: NA
J: TRBJ2-7
V: TRBV7-2
CDR3: CASSLAHYEQYF
DNA: TGTGCCAGCAGCTTAGCTCACTACGAGCAGTACTTC

D: NA
length: 14
size: NA
J: TRBJ2-2
V: TRBV5-6
CDR3: CASSRGWYTGELFF
DNA: TGTGCCAGCAGCAGGGGGTGGTACACCGGGGAGCTGTTTTTT